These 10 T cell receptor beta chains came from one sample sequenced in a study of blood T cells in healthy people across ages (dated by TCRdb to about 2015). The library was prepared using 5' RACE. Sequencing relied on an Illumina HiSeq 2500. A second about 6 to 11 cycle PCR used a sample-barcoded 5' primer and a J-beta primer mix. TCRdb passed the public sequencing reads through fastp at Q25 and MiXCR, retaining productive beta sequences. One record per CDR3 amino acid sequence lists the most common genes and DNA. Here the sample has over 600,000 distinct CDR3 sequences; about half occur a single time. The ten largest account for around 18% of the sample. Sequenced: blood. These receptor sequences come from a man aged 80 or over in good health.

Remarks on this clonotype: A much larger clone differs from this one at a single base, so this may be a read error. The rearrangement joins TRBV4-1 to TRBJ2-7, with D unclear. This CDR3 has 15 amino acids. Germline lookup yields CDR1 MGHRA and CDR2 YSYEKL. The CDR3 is CAGSQVVLPAYEQYF. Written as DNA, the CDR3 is TGCGCCGGCAGCCAAGTTGTTCTACCCGCCTACGAGCAGTACTTC.

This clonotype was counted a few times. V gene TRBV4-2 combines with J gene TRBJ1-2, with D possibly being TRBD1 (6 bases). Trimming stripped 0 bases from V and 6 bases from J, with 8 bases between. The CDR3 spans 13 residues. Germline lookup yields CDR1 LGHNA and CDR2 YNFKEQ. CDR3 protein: CASSQDGGHGYTF. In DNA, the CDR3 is TGTGCCAGCAGCCAAGACGGGGGGCATGGCTACACCTTC.

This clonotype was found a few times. CDR3 DNA: TGCGCCAGCAGCTCCCCTAGCGGGAGTTACAATGAGCAGTTCTTC. Its protein is CASSSPSGSYNEQFF. The V gene is TRBV5-1, the J gene TRBJ2-1, with 10 positions matching TRBD2. The V gene's germline CDR1 is SGHRS and CDR2 YFSETQ. The trim removed 3 bases at V and 4 bases at J, leaving 4 bases unmatched. This CDR3 is 15 amino acids long.

For the CDR3, the DNA is TGTGCCAGCAGTGTGGGACGGCCGAACACTGAAGCTTTCTTT. Translated, it gives CASSVGRPNTEAFF. This chain joins TRBV6-1 and TRBJ1-1; weak D call: TRBD1 (5 bases). With 4 bases removed from V and 1 base from J, the gap between germline ends came to 10 bases. The germline CDR1 and CDR2 sequences are MNHNS and SASEGT. This CDR3 contains 14 residues.

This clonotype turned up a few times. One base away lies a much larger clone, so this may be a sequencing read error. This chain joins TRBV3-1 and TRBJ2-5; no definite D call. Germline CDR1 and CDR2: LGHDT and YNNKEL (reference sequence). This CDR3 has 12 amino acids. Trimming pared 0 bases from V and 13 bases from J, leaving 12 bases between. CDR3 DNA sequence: TGTGCCAGCAGCCAAGAAGGTCGAGAGCGGTACTTC. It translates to CASSQEGRERYF.

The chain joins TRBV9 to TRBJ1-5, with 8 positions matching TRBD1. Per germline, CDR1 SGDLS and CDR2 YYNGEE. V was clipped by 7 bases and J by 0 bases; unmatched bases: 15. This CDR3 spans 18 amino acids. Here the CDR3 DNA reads TGTGCCAGCTCTCGGACAGGGAACCCCCGAGATAGCAATCAGCCCCAGCATTTT. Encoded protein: CASSRTGNPRDSNQPQHF.

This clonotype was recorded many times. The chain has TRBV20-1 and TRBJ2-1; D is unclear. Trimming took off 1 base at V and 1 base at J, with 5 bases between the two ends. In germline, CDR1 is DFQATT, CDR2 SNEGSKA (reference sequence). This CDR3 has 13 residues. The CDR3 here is CSARGQSYNEQFF. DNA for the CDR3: TGCAGTGCTAGAGGACAATCCTACAATGAGCAGTTCTTC.

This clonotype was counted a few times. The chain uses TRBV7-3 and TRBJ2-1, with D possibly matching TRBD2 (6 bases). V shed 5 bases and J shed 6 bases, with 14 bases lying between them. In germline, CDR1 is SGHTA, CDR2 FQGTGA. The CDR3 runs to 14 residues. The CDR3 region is CASSPGTSSNEQFF. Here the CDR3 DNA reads TGTGCCAGCAGCCCTGGGACTTCTTCCAATGAGCAGTTCTTC.

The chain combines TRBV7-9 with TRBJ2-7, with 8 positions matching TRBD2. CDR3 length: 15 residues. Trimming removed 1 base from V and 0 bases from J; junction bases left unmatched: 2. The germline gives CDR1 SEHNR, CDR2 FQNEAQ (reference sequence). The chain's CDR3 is CASSLEREYSYEQYF. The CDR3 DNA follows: TGTGCCAGCAGCTTAGAGCGGGAGTACTCCTACGAGCAGTACTTC.

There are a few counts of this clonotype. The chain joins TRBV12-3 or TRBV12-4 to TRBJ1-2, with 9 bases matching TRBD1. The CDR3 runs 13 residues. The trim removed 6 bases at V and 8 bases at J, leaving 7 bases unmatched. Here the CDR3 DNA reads TGTGCCAGCAGCACCACCGGGACAGGGGGCTACACCTTC. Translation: CASSTTGTGGYTF.